A selection of T cell receptor beta chains follows, all from one sample in a study of blood T cell repertoires in COVID-19. Data came from immunoSEQ multiplex PCR; TCRdb stores just in-frame clones and leaves some out. The top ten clones hold roughly 3.7% of a sample with more than 15,000 clones, roughly nine tenths of them seen once. Sequenced sample: peripheral blood. These receptors were collected from a human donor in a cohort sampled during active COVID-19. Each CDR3 is given with its conserved first and last residue. D genes are given only for firm matches. Clone sizes are given selectively: once, few, many, or a class where the clone is expanded.

abundance,v_gene,d_gene,j_gene,CDR3aa,CDR3nt
once,TRBV2,.,TRBJ1-3,CAISRDSLGNTIYF,TGTGCCATCAGCCGGGACTCCCTTGGAAACACCATATATTTT
once,TRBV5-1,.,TRBJ2-7,CASSLAMGRFSEQYF,TGCGCCAGCAGCCTGGCTATGGGGCGATTCAGCGAGCAGTACTTC
once,TRBV5-4,.,TRBJ1-1,CASSLGGGVLKDTEAFF,TGTGCCAGCAGCTTGGGAGGCGGAGTGTTGAAGGACACTGAAGCTTTCTTT
.,TRBV12-5,.,TRBJ2-3,CASGSGFGGFYTDTQYF,TGTGCTAGTGGTTCGGGTTTCGGCGGGTTTTACACAGATACGCAGTATTTT
.,TRBV11-1,TRBD1,TRBJ2-2,CASSVKTGSGELFF,TGTGCCAGCAGCGTAAAGACAGGGTCCGGGGAGCTGTTTTTT
.,TRBV7-2,TRBD1,TRBJ2-1,CASSPSGTGSYNEQFF,TGTGCCAGCAGCCCTTCCGGGACAGGGTCCTACAATGAGCAGTTCTTC
.,TRBV18,.,TRBJ2-7,CASSPPVRPYEQYF,TGTGCCAGCTCACCACCGGTCAGGCCCTACGAGCAGTACTTC
.,TRBV7-2,TRBD2,TRBJ2-3,CASSPSSGGFGTDTQYF,TGTGCCAGCAGCCCTTCTAGCGGGGGGTTTGGCACAGATACGCAGTATTTT
.,TRBV19,TRBD2,TRBJ2-3,CASSIGSAGGPNTQYF,TGTGCCAGTAGTATAGGGTCAGCGGGGGGGCCGAATACGCAGTATTTT
.,TRBV5-1,TRBD1,TRBJ1-2,CASSPDRGHGGYTF,TGCGCCAGCAGCCCGGACAGGGGGCACGGCGGCTACACCTTC
once,TRBV7-9,.,TRBJ1-3,CASSLDGPGSGNTIYF,TGTGCCAGCAGCTTAGATGGTCCAGGGTCTGGAAACACCATATATTTT
.,TRBV30,.,TRBJ1-2,CAWTPSGLHGYTF,TGTGCCTGGACTCCGAGTGGACTCCATGGCTACACCTTC
.,TRBV2,TRBD1,TRBJ1-3,CASSVLGQGAGNTIYF,TGTGCCAGCAGTGTTCTAGGACAGGGGGCTGGAAACACCATATATTTT
.,TRBV5-1,TRBD2,TRBJ2-1,CASSLAPGGPGNEQFF,TGCGCCAGCAGCTTGGCTCCGGGGGGGCCGGGTAATGAGCAGTTCTTC
.,TRBV5-5,.,TRBJ2-1,CASSPLDSYNEQFF,TGTGCCAGCAGCCCGCTAGATAGCTACAATGAGCAGTTCTTC
.,TRBV18,.,TRBJ1-2,CASSGSGGVNYGYTF,TGTGCCAGCTCAGGATCGGGGGGCGTTAACTATGGCTACACCTTC
few,TRBV4-3,.,TRBJ2-2,CASSQADGELFF,TGCGCCAGCAGCCAGGCGGACGGGGAGCTGTTTTTT
.,TRBV5-8,.,TRBJ2-7,CASSLVDRVHRPYEQYF,TGTGCCAGCAGCTTGGTGGACAGAGTCCACCGCCCCTACGAGCAGTACTTC
once,TRBV20-1,.,TRBJ1-2,CSASRTVLGYTF,TGCAGTGCTAGTAGGACAGTTCTTGGCTACACCTTC